This T cell receptor (beta chain) was observed in a study of shared clonotypes between healthy human individuals. Regarding the study as a whole: Sequencing depth was predicted to influence how clonotypes are shared among donors.

The sample holds a few counts of this clone. Its antigen is not known. The germline V and J ends were trimmed by 4 bases and 3 bases, with 13 bases remaining between them. The germline V gene encodes CDR1 SGDLS and CDR2 YYNGEE. This CDR3 is built from 14 residues. Deep-level running was used for the assay. Roughly 200 ng DNA, tens of thousands of T cell genomes, went into each sorted-subset replicate PCR. Using immunoSEQ multiplex PCR, the repertoire was profiled, and TCRdb retains in-frame clones only, with some absent. This table holds fewer than 350,000 clones, roughly 91% found once. This TCR was sampled from a man in his late teens or twenties in good health. Source material: memory CD8+ T cells sorted from blood. Subset reported: CD45RO+ cells pooled with CCR7-negative TemRA cells. The chain carries TRBV9 and TRBJ1-2; D is possibly TRBD1 (5 bases). CDR3 loop: CASSQARGDYGYTF. DNA for the CDR3: TGTGCCAGCAGCCAAGCCCGAGGGGACTATGGCTACACCTTC.